This TCR beta chain came from a study of OX40 agonist ivuxolimab in advanced cancers. Libraries were prepared by immunoSEQ multiplex PCR; TCRdb keeps only in-frame clonotypes and omits some of them. The sample yields 70,000 or so clones, 80% seen once. V was pared by 2 bases and J by 1 base, with 10 bases between. The CDR3 totals 14 residues. Germline CDR1 GTSNPN, CDR2 SVGIG (reference sequence). This TCR was sampled from an adult with an advanced solid tumor such as melanoma, head and neck, liver or kidney cancer. The chain links TRBV30 to TRBJ2-3; D tentatively fits TRBD1 or TRBD2 (5 bases each). Sequences were derived from CD4+ or CD8+ T cells sorted from blood, sampled in a trial of the OX40 agonist ivuxolimab. CDR3 bases: TGTGCCTGGAGTTTCGGGGACCGCACAGATACGCAGTATTTT. It codes for CAWSFGDRTDTQYF.